One TCR beta chain is described in this entry. Libraries of TCR beta came from iRepertoire HTBI primers plus Arm-PCR of CDR3 regions. One entry per CDR3 protein results from TCRdb running MiXCR on the multiplex PCR reads. Among about half a million distinct CDR3 sequences listed, around a fifth were seen once. As for time point: persistent/refractory GD, antithyroid drugs over 5 years with positive TRAb. PBMCs provided the RNA from which the TCR library was made. These data belong to a study of regulatory T cells in long-lasting Graves disease. The starting material was peripheral blood mononuclear cells (PBMCs), obtained when the disease was refractory, from a patient treated with antithyroid drugs. This clonotype was obtained from a female donor with Graves disease.

The CDR3 reads CASSLSQGSIYGYTF. The CDR3 DNA sequence: TGTGCCAGCAGCTTAAGTCAGGGAAGCATCTATGGCTACACCTTC. The gene calls are TRBV7-2 and TRBJ1-2; TRBD1 might be the D (5 bases). Looked up from germline, CDR1 is SGHTA and CDR2 is FQGNSA. Trimming took 2 bases from V and 4 from J, leaving 14 bases between them. The CDR3 is 15 residues long.